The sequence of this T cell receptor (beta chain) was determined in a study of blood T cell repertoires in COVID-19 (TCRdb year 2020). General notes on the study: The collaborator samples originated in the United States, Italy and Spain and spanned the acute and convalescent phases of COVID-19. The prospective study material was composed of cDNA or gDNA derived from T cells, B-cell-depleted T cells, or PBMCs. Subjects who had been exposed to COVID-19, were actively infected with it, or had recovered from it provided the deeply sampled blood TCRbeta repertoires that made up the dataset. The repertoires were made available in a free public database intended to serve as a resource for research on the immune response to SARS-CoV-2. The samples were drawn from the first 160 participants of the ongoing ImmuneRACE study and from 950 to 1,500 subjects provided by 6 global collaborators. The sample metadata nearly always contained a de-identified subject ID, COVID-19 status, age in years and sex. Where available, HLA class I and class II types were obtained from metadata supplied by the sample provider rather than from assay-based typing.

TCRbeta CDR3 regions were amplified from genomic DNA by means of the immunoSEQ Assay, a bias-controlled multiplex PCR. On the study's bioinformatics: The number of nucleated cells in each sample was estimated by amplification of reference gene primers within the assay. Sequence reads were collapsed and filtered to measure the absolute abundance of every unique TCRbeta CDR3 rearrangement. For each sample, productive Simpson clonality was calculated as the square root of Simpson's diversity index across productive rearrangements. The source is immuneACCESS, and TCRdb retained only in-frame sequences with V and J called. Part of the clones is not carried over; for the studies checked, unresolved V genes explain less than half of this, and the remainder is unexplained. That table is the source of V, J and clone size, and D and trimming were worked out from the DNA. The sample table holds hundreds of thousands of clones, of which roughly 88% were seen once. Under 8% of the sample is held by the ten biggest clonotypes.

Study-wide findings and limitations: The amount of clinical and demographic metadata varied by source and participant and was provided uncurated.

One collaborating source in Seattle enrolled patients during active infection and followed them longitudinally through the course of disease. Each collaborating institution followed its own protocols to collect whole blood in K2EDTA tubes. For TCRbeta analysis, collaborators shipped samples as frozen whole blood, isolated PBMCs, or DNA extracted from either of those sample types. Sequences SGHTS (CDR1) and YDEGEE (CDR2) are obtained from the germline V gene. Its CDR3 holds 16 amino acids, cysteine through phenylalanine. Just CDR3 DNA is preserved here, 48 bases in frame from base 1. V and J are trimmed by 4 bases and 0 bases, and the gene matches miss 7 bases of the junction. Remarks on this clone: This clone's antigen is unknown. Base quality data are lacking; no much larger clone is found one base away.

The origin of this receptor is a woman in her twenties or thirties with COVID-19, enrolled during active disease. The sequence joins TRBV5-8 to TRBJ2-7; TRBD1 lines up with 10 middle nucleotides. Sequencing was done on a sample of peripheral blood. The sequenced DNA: TGTGCCAGCAGCGGGCGGACAGGGGGATTCTCCTACGAGCAGTACTTC. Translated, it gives CASSGRTGGFSYEQYF.